This T cell receptor beta chain is drawn from a study of T cell changes during pregnancy in multiple sclerosis (dated by TCRdb to the late 2010s). About the study as a whole: Changes in the T cell repertoire over the course of pregnancy were examined in this study in women with multiple sclerosis.

From the cysteine through the phenylalanine, the CDR3 covers 15 amino acids. Only CDR3 DNA is held: 45 bases, read in frame from base 1. In the germline V gene, CDR1 corresponds to MNHNS and CDR2 to SASEGT. For this chain, trimming is 3 bases at the V end and 13 bases at the J end, and the number of junction bases without a gene match is 11. The sample holds a few counts of this clone. Its antigen specificity is not known. Per-nucleotide qualities are absent, and no much larger clonotype sits a single base away. Libraries were made using the immunoSEQ multiplex PCR assay. In its TCRdb copy, this immuneACCESS table keeps in-frame sequences only and misses some clones. Where compared with another copy, unresolved V genes explain less than half of these, and the others have no known cause. The sample yields 70,000 or so clones; approximately 91% were counted once. The ten most abundant clones make up 1.4% of the sample.

Sequenced material: peripheral blood, taken in the third trimester of pregnancy. The rearranged segments are TRBV6-1 and TRBJ1-6, with 8 bases in between that match TRBD1. The sequence was obtained from a female donor with multiple sclerosis, enrolled in a pregnancy study. The CDR3 reads as follows: CASSDEGTGTTPLHF. The DNA reads TGTGCCAGCAGTGATGAGGGGACAGGAACGACGCCCCTCCACTTT.